Detailed here is one T cell receptor (beta chain). Its matching antigen is unknown. The junction differs from germline at one of its ends, possibly a read error. This entry is derived from a study of T cells in narcolepsy. This CDR3 region has 14 residues. Germline assignment: CDR1 SGHRS and CDR2 YFSETQ. General study points: Autoreactive clonotypes reportedly recurred in blood of same and different patients, not controls. No autoreactive T cell clone sequences appeared in some memory CD4+ repertoires.

Produced via immunoSEQ multiplex PCR; TCRdb's table is partial and in-frame only. The sample holds tens of thousands of clones, 80% to 85% seen once. This receptor was taken from a human donor with narcolepsy. The V gene is TRBV5-1, the J gene TRBJ1-1, with a tentative D call TRBD1 (6 bases). Sequencing was done on a sample of CD45RA- memory CD4+ T cells from PBMCs. CDR3 in amino acids: CASSTQGRNIEAFF. DNA for the CDR3: TGCGCCAGCAGCACACAGGGCCGTAACATTGAAGCTTTCTTT. The complete variable domain, with remaining parts taken from reference TRBV5-1 and TRBJ1-1, reads KAGVTQTPRYLIKTRGQQVTLSCSPISGHRSVSWYQQTPGQGLQFLFEYFSETQRNKGNFPGRFSGRQFSNSRSEMNVSTLELGDSALYLCASSTQGRNIEAFFGQGTRLTVV.